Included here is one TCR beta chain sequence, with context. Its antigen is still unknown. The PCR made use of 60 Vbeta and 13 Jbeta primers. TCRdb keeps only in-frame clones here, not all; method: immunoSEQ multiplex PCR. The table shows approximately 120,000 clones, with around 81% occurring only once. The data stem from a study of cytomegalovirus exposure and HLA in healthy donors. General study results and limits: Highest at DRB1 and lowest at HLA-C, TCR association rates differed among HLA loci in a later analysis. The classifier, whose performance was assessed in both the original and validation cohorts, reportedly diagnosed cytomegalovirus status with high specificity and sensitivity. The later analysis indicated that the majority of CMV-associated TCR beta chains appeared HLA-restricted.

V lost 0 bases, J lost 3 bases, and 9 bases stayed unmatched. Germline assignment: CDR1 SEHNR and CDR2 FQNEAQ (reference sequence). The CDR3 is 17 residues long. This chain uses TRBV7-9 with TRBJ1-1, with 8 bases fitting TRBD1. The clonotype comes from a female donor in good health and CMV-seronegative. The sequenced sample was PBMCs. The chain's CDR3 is CASSLADRARKDTEAFF. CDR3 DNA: TGTGCCAGCAGCTTAGCGGACAGGGCGAGGAAGGACACTGAAGCTTTCTTT.